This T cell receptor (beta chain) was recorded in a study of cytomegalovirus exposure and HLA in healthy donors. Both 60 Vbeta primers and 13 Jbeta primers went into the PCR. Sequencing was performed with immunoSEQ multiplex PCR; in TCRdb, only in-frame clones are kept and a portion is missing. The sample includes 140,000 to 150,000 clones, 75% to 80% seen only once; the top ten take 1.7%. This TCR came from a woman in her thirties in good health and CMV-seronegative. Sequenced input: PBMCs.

The CDR3 is CASSPRLETQYF. The CDR3 DNA follows: TGTGCCAGCAGCCCCCGGTTGGAGACCCAGTACTTC. This sequence joins TRBV6-1 and TRBJ2-5; D gene ambiguous. The CDR3 covers 12 residues. Between the trimmed V and J ends, which lost 6 bases and 5 bases, there was a span of 10 bases. In germline, CDR1 is MNHNS, CDR2 SASEGT.